The T cell receptor (beta chain) described here comes from a study of immune evolution from preneoplasia to lung adenocarcinoma. Between the mid-2010s and the late 2010s, patients underwent resection in Japan or China. Two lung cancer pathologists independently confirmed each histologic diagnosis. Trimming took off 9 bases at V and 1 base at J, with 9 bases between the two ends. CDR1 is MNHNS, CDR2 SASEGT, per germline. This CDR3 is built from 12 residues. Data came from immunoSEQ multiplex PCR; TCRdb stores just in-frame clones and leaves some out. The data show about 7,900 clones, just under 80% seen once.

The sample consisted of FFPE adjacent normal lung tissue. The rearrangement uses TRBV6-1 and TRBJ1-1; D remains unclear. This sequence was found in a person aged 65 to 79 with lung adenocarcinoma. The CDR3 coding sequence is TGTGCCAGGTGGCGGGGGAACACTGAAGCTTTCTTT. Translation gives CARWRGNTEAFF.